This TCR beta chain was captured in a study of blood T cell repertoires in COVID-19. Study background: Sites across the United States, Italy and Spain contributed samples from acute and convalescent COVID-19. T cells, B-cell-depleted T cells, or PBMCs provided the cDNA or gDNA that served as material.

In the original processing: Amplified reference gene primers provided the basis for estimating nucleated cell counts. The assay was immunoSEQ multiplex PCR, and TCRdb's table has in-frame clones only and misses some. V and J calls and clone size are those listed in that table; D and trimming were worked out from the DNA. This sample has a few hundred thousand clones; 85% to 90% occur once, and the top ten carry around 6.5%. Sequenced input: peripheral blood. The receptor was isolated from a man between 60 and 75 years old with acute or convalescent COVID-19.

This chain's CDR3 is CASSAMGQGASPLHF. The CDR3 DNA reads TGTGCCAGCAGTGCGATGGGACAGGGGGCTTCACCCCTCCACTTT. V is TRBV27 and J is TRBJ1-6, with TRBD1 matching over 12 bases. V shed 5 bases and J 9 bases; nucleotides not matched to a gene: 5. Germline V gene lookup returns CDR1 MNHEY and CDR2 SMNVEV (reference sequence). This CDR3 has 15 amino acids.